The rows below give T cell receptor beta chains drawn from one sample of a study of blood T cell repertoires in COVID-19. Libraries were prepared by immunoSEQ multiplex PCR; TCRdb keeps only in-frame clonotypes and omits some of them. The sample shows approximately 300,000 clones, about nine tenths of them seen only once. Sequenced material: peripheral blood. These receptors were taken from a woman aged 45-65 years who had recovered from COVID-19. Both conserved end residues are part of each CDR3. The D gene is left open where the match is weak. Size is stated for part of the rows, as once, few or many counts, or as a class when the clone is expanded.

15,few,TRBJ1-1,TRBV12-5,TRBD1,CASGLGQGSGTEAFF,TGTGCTAGTGGTTTGGGACAGGGTAGCGGCACTGAAGCTTTCTTT
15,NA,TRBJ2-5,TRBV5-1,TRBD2,CASSPPASGQETQYF,TGCGCCAGCAGCCCACCCGCTAGCGGGCAAGAGACCCAGTACTTC
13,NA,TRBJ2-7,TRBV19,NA,CASSRSQSYEQYF,TGTGCCAGTAGCCGGAGCCAGTCCTACGAGCAGTACTTC
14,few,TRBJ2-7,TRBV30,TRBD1,CAWSSFGTAYEQYF,TGTGCCTGGAGTTCCTTTGGGACAGCCTACGAGCAGTACTTC
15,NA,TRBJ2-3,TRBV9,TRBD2,CASSTSGSRTDTQYF,TGTGCCAGCAGCACGAGCGGGAGTCGTACAGATACGCAGTATTTT
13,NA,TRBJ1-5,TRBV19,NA,CASSQLLNQPQHF,TGTGCCAGCTCACAATTGCTGAATCAGCCCCAGCATTTT
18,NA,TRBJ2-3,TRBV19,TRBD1,CASRPSGTAPTWTDTQYF,TGTGCCAGTCGACCCTCCGGGACAGCCCCTACTTGGACAGATACGCAGTATTTT
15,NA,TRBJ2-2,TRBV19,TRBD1,CASSIRQGNTGELFF,TGTGCCAGTAGTATCAGACAGGGGAACACCGGGGAGCTGTTTTTT
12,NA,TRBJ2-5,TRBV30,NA,CAWSKSAETQYF,TGTGCCTGGAGCAAAAGCGCGGAGACCCAGTACTTC
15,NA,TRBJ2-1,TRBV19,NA,CARNSSETRGDEQFF,TGTGCCAGGAACTCGAGTGAGACTAGAGGGGATGAGCAGTTCTTC
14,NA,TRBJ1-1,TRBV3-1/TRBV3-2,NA,CASSQVTGPAEAFF,TGTGCCAGCAGCCAAGTAACAGGGCCGGCTGAAGCTTTCTTT
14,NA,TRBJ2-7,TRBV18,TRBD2,CASSPKTSGYEQYF,TGTGCCAGCTCACCAAAGACTAGCGGATACGAGCAGTACTTC
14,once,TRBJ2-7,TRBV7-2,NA,CASSFPLRSHEQYF,TGTGCCAGCAGCTTCCCCCTGAGGTCCCACGAGCAGTACTTC
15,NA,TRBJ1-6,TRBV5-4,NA,CASSPSWTDVSPLHF,TGTGCCAGCAGCCCTTCTTGGACAGACGTTTCACCCCTCCACTTT
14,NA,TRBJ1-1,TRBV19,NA,CASTIGDEDTEAFF,TGTGCCAGTACCATAGGGGATGAGGACACTGAAGCTTTCTTT
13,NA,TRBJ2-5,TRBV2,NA,CASSGYGRETQYF,TGTGCCAGCAGTGGTTACGGGAGAGAGACCCAGTACTTC
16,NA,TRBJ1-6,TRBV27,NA,CASSRTGTTLGSPLHF,TGTGCCAGCAGTCGTACAGGGACGACCCTCGGTTCACCCCTCCACTTT
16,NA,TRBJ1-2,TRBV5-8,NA,CASSLMSSGYGYGYTF,TGTGCCAGCAGCTTGATGTCATCAGGGTACGGCTATGGCTACACCTTC
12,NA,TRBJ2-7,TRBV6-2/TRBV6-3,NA,CASSLSTYEQYF,TGTGCCAGCAGTCTTAGCACCTACGAGCAGTACTTC
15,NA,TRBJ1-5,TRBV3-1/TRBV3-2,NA,CASSQFSGEYQPQHF,TGTGCCAGCAGCCAATTCTCAGGGGAATATCAGCCCCAGCATTTT
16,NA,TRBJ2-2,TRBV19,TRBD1,CASVPPGQGARGELFF,TGTGCCAGTGTCCCGCCCGGGCAGGGGGCTCGCGGGGAGCTGTTTTTT
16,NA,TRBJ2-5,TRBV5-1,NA,CASRQIPSSESETQYF,TGCGCCAGCAGGCAAATTCCTAGCAGCGAGTCGGAGACCCAGTACTTC